This T cell receptor beta chain was profiled in a study of blood T cells in healthy people across ages. Study summary: About one barcoded beta molecule per two T cells came from capture by template switching. Study-wide points: Leaving the PBMCs unsorted stopped any conclusive comparison of naive versus antigen-experienced cells.

The sample holds many counts of this clonotype. The target antigen is unknown. A much larger clone is a single base away; this may be a read error. Then a second PCR, running roughly 7 to 11 cycles, was carried out with a sample-barcoded 5' primer and a J-beta primer mix. MiXCR, applied by TCRdb to the 5' RACE reads, yields one record per CDR3 protein. The data show 550,000 to 650,000 distinct CDR3 sequences, about 30% seen once. CDR1 is MNHEY and CDR2 is SVGAGI in the germline V gene. The CDR3 extends over 15 amino acids. The ends lost 11 bases at V and 11 bases at J; junction bases unmatched: 20. The material sequenced was blood. V is TRBV6-5 and J is TRBJ2-5; 10 bases are shared with TRBD2. This sequence was found in a woman older than 75 in good health. CDR3 bases: TGTGCCGTTGCCGGGCTAGCGGGGGTTATCCATGAGCAGTACTTC. Amino acids: CAVAGLAGVIHEQYF.